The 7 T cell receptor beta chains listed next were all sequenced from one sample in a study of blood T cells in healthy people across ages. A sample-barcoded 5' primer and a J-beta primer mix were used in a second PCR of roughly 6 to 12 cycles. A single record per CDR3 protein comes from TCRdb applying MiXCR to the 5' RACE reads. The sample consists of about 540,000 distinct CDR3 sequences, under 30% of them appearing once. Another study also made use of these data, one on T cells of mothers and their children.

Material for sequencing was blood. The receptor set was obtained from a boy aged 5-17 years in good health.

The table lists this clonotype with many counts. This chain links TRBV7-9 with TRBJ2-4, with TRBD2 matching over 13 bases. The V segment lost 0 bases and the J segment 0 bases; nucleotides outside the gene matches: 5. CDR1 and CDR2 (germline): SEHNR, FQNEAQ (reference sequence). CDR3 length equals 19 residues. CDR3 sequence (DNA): TGTGCCAGCAGCTTAGCCGGGACTAGCGGGGCCCTAGCCAAAAACATTCAGTACTTC. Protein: CASSLAGTSGALAKNIQYF.

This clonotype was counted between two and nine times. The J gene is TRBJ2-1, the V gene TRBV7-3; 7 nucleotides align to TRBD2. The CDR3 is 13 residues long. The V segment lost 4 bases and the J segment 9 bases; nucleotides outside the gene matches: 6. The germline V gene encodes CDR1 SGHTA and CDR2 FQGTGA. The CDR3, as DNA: TGTGCCAGCAGCTCCGGCGGGAGTGGTGAGCAGTTCTTC. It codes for CASSSGGSGEQFF.

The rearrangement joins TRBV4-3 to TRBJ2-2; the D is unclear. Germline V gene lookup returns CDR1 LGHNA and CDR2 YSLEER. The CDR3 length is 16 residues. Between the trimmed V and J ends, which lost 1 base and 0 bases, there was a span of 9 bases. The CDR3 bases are TGCGCCAGCAGCCAAGGACCTACCGCGAACACCGGGGAGCTGTTTTTT. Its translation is CASSQGPTANTGELFF.

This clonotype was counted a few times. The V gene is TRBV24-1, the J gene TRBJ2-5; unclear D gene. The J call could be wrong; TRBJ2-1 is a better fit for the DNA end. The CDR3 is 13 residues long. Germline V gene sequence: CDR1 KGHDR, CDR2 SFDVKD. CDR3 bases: TGTGCCACCAGTGAACGTAGGTACAATGAGCAGTTCTTC. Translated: CATSERRYNEQFF.

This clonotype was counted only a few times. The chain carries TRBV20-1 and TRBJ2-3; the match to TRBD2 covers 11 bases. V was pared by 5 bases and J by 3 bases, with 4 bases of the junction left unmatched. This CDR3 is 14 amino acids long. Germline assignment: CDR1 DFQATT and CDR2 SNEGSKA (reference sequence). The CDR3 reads CSAAGTSGTDTQYF. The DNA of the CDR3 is TGCAGTGCTGCCGGGACTAGCGGTACAGATACGCAGTATTTT.

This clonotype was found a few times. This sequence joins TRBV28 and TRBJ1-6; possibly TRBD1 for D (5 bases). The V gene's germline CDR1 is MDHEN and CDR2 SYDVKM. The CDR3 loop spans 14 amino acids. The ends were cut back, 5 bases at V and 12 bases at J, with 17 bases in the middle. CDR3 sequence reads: CASSPGTSIRPLHF. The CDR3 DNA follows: TGTGCCAGCAGTCCCGGGACGAGTATTAGACCCCTCCACTTT.

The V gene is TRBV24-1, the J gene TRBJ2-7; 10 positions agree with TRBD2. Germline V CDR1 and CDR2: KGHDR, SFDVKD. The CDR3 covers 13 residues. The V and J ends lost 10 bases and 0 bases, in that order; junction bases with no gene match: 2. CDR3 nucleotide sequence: TGTGCCACTTCTAGCGGGAGCTCCTACGAGCAGTACTTC. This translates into CATSSGSSYEQYF.